These 26 T cell receptor beta chains were all obtained from the same sample, sequenced in a study of HIV-infected patients and healthy controls. Reverse transcription used about 500 ng RNA and constant-region primers for alpha and beta. Separate chain-specific third strand synthesis with multiplexing indices produced the alpha and beta libraries. Using its own MiXCR run on the 5' RACE reads, TCRdb lists one record per CDR3 protein. The sample includes over 5,500 distinct CDR3 sequences, 7.4% of them seen just once. Follow-up blood was drawn about 14 weeks, roughly three months, after antiretroviral therapy began. All unsorted peripheral T cells were captured because whole blood was used without fractionation. The specimen was blood, collected during antiretroviral therapy. These TCRs come from an adult with HIV infection.

In its sample, this clonotype was seen a few times. The chain is built from TRBV12-3 or TRBV12-4 and TRBJ1-5, with D possibly TRBD1 on 5 matching bases. V lost 4 bases to trimming and J lost 9 bases, with 16 bases between them. The length of the CDR3 is 14 residues. This CDR3 is CASSSGTGRGPQHF. The CDR3 DNA follows: TGTGCCAGCAGTTCAGGGACGGGAAGGGGGCCCCAGCATTTT.

This clonotype was recorded many times. The V gene is TRBV19, the J gene TRBJ1-1; weak D call: TRBD1 (5 bases). Trimming pared 3 bases from V and 1 base from J, leaving 6 bases between. From germline, CDR1 is LNHDA and CDR2 SQIVND (reference sequence). The CDR3 covers 13 residues. DNA for the CDR3: TGTGCCAGTAGTATGACAGAGAACACTGAAGCTTTCTTT. It encodes CASSMTENTEAFF.

This clonotype is judged medium-sized (0.01 to 0.1%). The V and J genes are TRBV6-2 or TRBV6-3 and TRBJ2-7; possibly TRBD2 for D (6 bases). Germline loops: CDR1 MNHEY, CDR2 SVGEGT. The CDR3 length is 14 residues. The germline V and J ends were trimmed by 8 bases and 1 base, with 15 bases remaining between them. The CDR3 bases are TGTGCCAGCCGCAGCCTGGAGGGATCCTACGAGCAGTACTTC. This encodes CASRSLEGSYEQYF.

In its sample, this clonotype ranks as medium-sized (0.01 to 0.1%). The chain has TRBV27 and TRBJ1-2; 7 nucleotides agree with TRBD1. J was trimmed by 4 bases and V by 5 bases; bases with no gene match: 10. Germline V gene lookup returns CDR1 MNHEY and CDR2 SMNVEV (reference sequence). The CDR3 extends over 15 amino acids. The CDR3 is CASSPKSGGGYGYTF. CDR3 nucleotide sequence: TGTGCCAGCAGTCCAAAGTCAGGGGGAGGCTATGGCTACACCTTC.

This clonotype has a count of ten or more. The V call is TRBV7-2, the J call TRBJ2-1, with D uncertain. CDR1 and CDR2 (germline): SGHTA, FQGNSA. This CDR3 has 15 residues. V was shortened by 6 bases and J by 0 bases, with 12 bases between the two germline ends. In DNA, the CDR3 is TGTGCCAGCAGGTCCCAGATCCTCTCCTACAATGAGCAGTTCTTC. Translated, it gives CASRSQILSYNEQFF.

This clonotype is deemed medium-sized. The V gene is TRBV6-5, the J gene TRBJ2-2; TRBD1 aligns across 7 bases. V lost 5 bases to trimming and J lost 4 bases; unmatched junction nucleotides: 7. Germline values: CDR1 MNHEY, CDR2 SVGAGI. CDR3 length: 15 residues. Here the CDR3 DNA reads TGTGCCAGCAGTCCGAGGGACAGCCTCACCGGGGAGCTGTTTTTT. Residues: CASSPRDSLTGELFF.

By sample fraction, this clonotype is medium-sized. The chain uses TRBV18 and TRBJ2-3; D not resolved. This CDR3 is 16 amino acids long. The V gene's germline CDR1 is KGHSH and CDR2 LQKENI. V lost 3 bases and J 2 bases, leaving 15 bases between the germline ends. The CDR3 loop reads CASSPLIGSDTDTQYF. The CDR3 DNA is TGTGCCAGCTCACCTTTGATTGGGTCGGACACAGATACGCAGTATTTT. Combining the CDR3 with reference TRBV18 and TRBJ2-3 gives the whole variable domain NAGVMQNPRHLVRRRGQEARLRCSPMKGHSHVYWYRQLPEEGLKFMVYLQKENIIDESGMPKERFSAEFPKEGPSILRIQQVVRGDSAAYFCASSPLIGSDTDTQYFGPGTRLTVL.

Sample share makes this clonotype medium-sized. The V and J genes are TRBV6-1 and TRBJ2-7, with D perhaps matching TRBD2 (6 bases). V was clipped by 3 bases and J by 2 bases, with 14 bases between them. This CDR3 contains 15 residues. Germline-derived CDR1 and CDR2 are MNHNS and SASEGT. The CDR3 is CASSDLGGSAYEQYF. The CDR3 DNA reads as TGTGCCAGCAGTGACCTGGGGGGATCGGCCTACGAGCAGTACTTC.

This clonotype is termed medium-sized (0.01 to 0.1%). This chain uses TRBV12-3 or TRBV12-4 with TRBJ2-5, with 7 bases lining up with TRBD1. There are 14 residues in the CDR3. V gave up 4 bases and J gave up 4 bases; unmatched junction bases: 6. CDR3 coding DNA: TGTGCCAGCAGTTCGACAGGGTTATTAGAGACCCAGTACTTC. Encoded protein: CASSSTGLLETQYF.

This clonotype came up many times. J is TRBJ2-1 and V is TRBV14, with D unresolved. V was clipped by 0 bases and J by 4 bases, with 10 bases between them. The CDR3 is 15 residues long. The germline V gene encodes CDR1 SGHDN and CDR2 FVKESK. CDR3 coding DNA: TGTGCCAGCAGCCAAGATTCCACAGTTTACAATGAGCAGTTCTTC. Translation: CASSQDSTVYNEQFF.

By sample fraction, this clonotype is medium-sized (0.01 to 0.1%). The J gene is TRBJ1-1, the V gene TRBV29-1, with a weak D call TRBD1 (6 bases). V was cut by 4 bases and J by 1 base, with 10 bases left in between. Germline V lookup: CDR1 SQVTM, CDR2 ANQGSEA. CDR3 length: 13 residues. The CDR3 coding sequence is TGCAGCGTTGCACAGGGTCCGAACACTGAAGCTTTCTTT. Translated: CSVAQGPNTEAFF.

This clonotype is classed as medium-sized (0.01 to 0.1%). This chain connects TRBV12-3 or TRBV12-4 to TRBJ1-1; 10 positions agree with TRBD1. The ends lost 11 bases at V and 5 bases at J; junction bases unmatched: 11. The CDR3 contains 14 residues. CDR3 DNA sequence: TGTGCCTGCGACAGGGGGCTGGGACGGACTGAAGCTTTCTTT. It specifies CACDRGLGRTEAFF.

This clonotype came up a few times. V is TRBV20-1 and J is TRBJ2-7; D perhaps matches TRBD2 (6 bases). This CDR3 has 15 residues. Germline values: CDR1 DFQATT, CDR2 SNEGSKA (reference sequence). V was shortened by 0 bases and J by 3 bases, with 15 bases between the two germline ends. The CDR3 is CSARDNRDFLYEQYF. The CDR3 nucleotides read TGCAGTGCTAGAGATAACCGGGACTTTCTCTACGAGCAGTACTTC.

In this sample, this clonotype turned up many times. The chain recombines TRBV6-5 with TRBJ1-1; TRBD1 agrees at 9 bases. Trimming at V came to 4 bases and at J to 3 bases, leaving 9 bases not matched to a gene. The CDR3 covers 16 residues. Germline loops: CDR1 MNHEY, CDR2 SVGAGI. CDR3 coding DNA: TGTGCCAGCAGTTCCCACTCGACAGGGGGGGACACTGAAGCTTTCTTT. Protein product: CASSSHSTGGDTEAFF.

Judged by abundance, this clonotype is medium-sized. The chain joins TRBV15 to TRBJ1-3, with D maybe TRBD1 (5 bases). Looked up from germline, CDR1 is LNHNV and CDR2 is YYDKDF (reference sequence). Trimming took off 2 bases at V and 2 bases at J, with 10 bases between the two ends. This CDR3 is 15 amino acids long. The CDR3 DNA is TGTGCCACCAGCAGACAGGGAGATCCTGGAAACACCATATATTTT. Its protein product is CATSRQGDPGNTIYF.

By sample fraction, this clonotype is medium-sized. The chain is built from TRBV2 and TRBJ2-5; no reliable D call. The CDR3 sequence is 13 residues long. Germline V gives CDR1 SNHLY, CDR2 FYNNEI. Trimming left V 7 bases short and J 3 bases short, with 12 bases between. The CDR3: CASKLPEKETQYF. The CDR3 nucleotides are TGTGCCAGCAAATTACCTGAGAAAGAGACCCAGTACTTC. The whole variable domain, filled in from reference TRBV2 and TRBJ2-5, reads EPEVTQTPSHQVTQMGQEVILRCVPISNHLYFYWYRQILGQKVEFLVSFYNNEISEKSEIFDDQFSVERPDGSNFTLKIRSTKLEDSAMYFCASKLPEKETQYFGPGTRLLVL.

By share, this clonotype counts as medium-sized. V usage is TRBV5-1 and J usage is TRBJ1-1; D gene unclear. This CDR3 is 14 amino acids long. V lost 0 bases to trimming and J lost 1 base, with 7 bases between them. The germline V gene encodes CDR1 SGHRS and CDR2 YFSETQ. CDR3 sequence: CASSLAGQNTEAFF. DNA for the CDR3: TGCGCCAGCAGCTTGGCCGGCCAGAACACTGAAGCTTTCTTT.

In its sample, this clonotype is medium-sized (0.01 to 0.1%). The gene calls are TRBV3-1 and TRBJ2-2, with D possibly being TRBD1 or TRBD2 (5 bases each). Trimming took off 2 bases at V and 2 bases at J, with 18 bases between the two ends. CDR3 length equals 18 residues. The germline CDR1 and CDR2 sequences are LGHDT and YNNKEL (reference sequence). The CDR3 nucleotides are TGTGCCAGCAGCCAATACGGGGCGAGCCCTCCCAACACCGGGGAGCTGTTTTTT. Its protein product is CASSQYGASPPNTGELFF.

This clonotype has ten or more counts. The chain has TRBV20-1 and TRBJ2-3; 8 bases are a match to TRBD2. The CDR3 is made up of 15 amino acids. Looked up from germline, CDR1 is DFQATT and CDR2 is SNEGSKA (reference sequence). V shed 3 bases, J shed 2 bases, and the junction held 7 bases outside the gene matches. The CDR3 nucleotides are TGCAGTGCTAGTAACGGACTAGCTCCCACAGATACGCAGTATTTT. Amino acids: CSASNGLAPTDTQYF.

This clonotype has a handful of counts. The chain employs TRBV27 and TRBJ2-7; D is possibly TRBD2 (6 bases). With 5 bases removed from V and 2 bases from J, the gap between germline ends came to 10 bases. Germline CDR1 reads MNHEY; CDR2 reads SMNVEV (reference sequence). This CDR3 region has 13 residues. CDR3 loop: CASSRGRAYEQYF. The CDR3 bases are TGTGCCAGCAGTCGGGGGAGAGCCTACGAGCAGTACTTC.

The table lists this clonotype with a few counts. The chain recombines TRBV2 with TRBJ2-7; 10 bases are shared with TRBD1. Germline CDR1 SNHLY, CDR2 FYNNEI. This CDR3 has 16 amino acids. V lost 0 bases, J lost 4 bases, and 6 bases stayed unmatched. CDR3 in amino acids: CASSEAERQGAYEQYF. The CDR3 region has the DNA TGTGCCAGCAGTGAAGCAGAGAGACAGGGGGCGTACGAGCAGTACTTC. The complete variable domain, with remaining parts taken from reference TRBV2 and TRBJ2-7, reads EPEVTQTPSHQVTQMGQEVILRCVPISNHLYFYWYRQILGQKVEFLVSFYNNEISEKSEIFDDQFSVERPDGSNFTLKIRSTKLEDSAMYFCASSEAERQGAYEQYFGPGTRLTVT.

J is TRBJ1-5 and V is TRBV18; D unresolved. Germline CDR1 KGHSH, CDR2 LQKENI. The V end lost 2 bases, the J end lost 5 bases, and 13 bases lay between the germline ends. The CDR3 runs 15 residues. In nucleotides, the CDR3 is TGTGCCAGCTCACCAATTGGTCAGGAGCATCAGCCCCAGCATTTT. As protein: CASSPIGQEHQPQHF.

This clonotype was seen many times. The chain carries TRBV12-3 or TRBV12-4 and TRBJ2-2; D uncertain. The length of the CDR3 is 13 residues. The V gene lost 7 bases and the J gene lost 0 bases, with 6 bases spanning the gap. The CDR3, as DNA: TGTGCCAGCATGAGTTCGAACACCGGGGAGCTGTTTTTT. Translated: CASMSSNTGELFF.

Relative to its sample, this clonotype is medium-sized. V usage is TRBV2 and J usage is TRBJ1-1; D unclear. Germline V gives CDR1 SNHLY, CDR2 FYNNEI. The V end was cut by 2 bases, the J end by 3 bases, with 13 bases between. The CDR3 is 15 amino acids. Here the CDR3 DNA reads TGTGCCAGCAGTGAATATGAGGGCGGAGACACTGAAGCTTTCTTT. Protein: CASSEYEGGDTEAFF.

There are many counts of this clonotype. The chain links TRBV5-6 to TRBJ1-2; D is unclear. V lost 2 bases, J lost 1 base, and 9 bases lay in between. Germline V CDR1 and CDR2: SGHDT, YYEEEE. The CDR3 consists of 14 residues. The CDR3 here is CASSFYPVNYGYTF. CDR3 sequence (DNA): TGTGCCAGCAGCTTTTACCCAGTTAACTATGGCTACACCTTC.

In this sample, this clonotype turned up many times. The J gene is TRBJ1-1, the V gene TRBV20-1; D is perhaps TRBD1 (6 bases). The CDR3 covers 14 residues. V lost 0 bases to trimming and J lost 4 bases, with 12 bases between them. Germline CDR1 is DFQATT and CDR2 is SNEGSKA (reference sequence). For the CDR3, the DNA is TGCAGTGCTAGAGAGGGGGGGGCGGTCACTGAAGCTTTCTTT. It translates to CSAREGGAVTEAFF.